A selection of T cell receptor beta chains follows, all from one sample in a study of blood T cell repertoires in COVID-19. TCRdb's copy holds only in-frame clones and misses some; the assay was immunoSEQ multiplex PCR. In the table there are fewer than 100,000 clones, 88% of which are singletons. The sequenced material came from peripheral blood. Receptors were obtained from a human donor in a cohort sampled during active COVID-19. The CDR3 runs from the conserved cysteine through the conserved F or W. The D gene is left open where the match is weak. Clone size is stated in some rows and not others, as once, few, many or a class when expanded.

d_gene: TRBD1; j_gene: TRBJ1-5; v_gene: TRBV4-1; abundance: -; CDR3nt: TGCGCCAGCAGTCCGGCAGGGACAGGGCGAAATCAGCCCCAGCATTTT; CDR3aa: CASSPAGTGRNQPQHF
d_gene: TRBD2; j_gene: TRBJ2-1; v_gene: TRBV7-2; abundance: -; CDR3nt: TGTGCCAGCAGCTTAAGAACTAGCGGGGCCTACAATGAGCAGTTCTTC; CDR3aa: CASSLRTSGAYNEQFF
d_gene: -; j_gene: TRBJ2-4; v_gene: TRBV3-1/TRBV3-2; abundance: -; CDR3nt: TGTGCCAGCAGCCAGACTAGGGGTCGGGACATTCAGTACTTC; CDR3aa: CASSQTRGRDIQYF
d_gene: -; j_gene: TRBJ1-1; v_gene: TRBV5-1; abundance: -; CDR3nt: TGCGCCAGCAGGGTTACAGGGAGCACTGAAGCTTTCTTT; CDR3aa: CASRVTGSTEAFF
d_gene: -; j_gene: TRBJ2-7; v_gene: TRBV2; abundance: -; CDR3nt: TGTGCCAGCAGTGACCAAGCAGGAACAGTCTACGAGCAGTACTTC; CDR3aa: CASSDQAGTVYEQYF
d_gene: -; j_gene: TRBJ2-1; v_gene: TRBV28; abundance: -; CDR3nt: TGTGCCACCATAAGTTATACGGGCAATGAGCAGTTCTTC; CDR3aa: CATISYTGNEQFF
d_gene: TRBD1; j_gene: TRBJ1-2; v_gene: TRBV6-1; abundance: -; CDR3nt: TGTGCCAGCAGTGGAGAGGACAGGGGGCGGAGAGGCGGCTACACCTTC; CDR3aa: CASSGEDRGRRGGYTF
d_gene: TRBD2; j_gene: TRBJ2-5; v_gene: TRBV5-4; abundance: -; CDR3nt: TGTGCCAGCAGTTCCGGGACTAGCGGGGGGGTGGAGACCCAGTACTTC; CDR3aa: CASSSGTSGGVETQYF
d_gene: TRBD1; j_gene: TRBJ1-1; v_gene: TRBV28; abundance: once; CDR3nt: TGTGCCAGCAGCGTGACCGGGACAGGGAACACTGAAGCTTTCTTT; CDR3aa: CASSVTGTGNTEAFF
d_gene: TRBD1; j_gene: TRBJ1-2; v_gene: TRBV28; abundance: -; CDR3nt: TGTGCCAGCAGTTTGAGGACAGGGGCCTATGGCTACACCTTC; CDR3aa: CASSLRTGAYGYTF
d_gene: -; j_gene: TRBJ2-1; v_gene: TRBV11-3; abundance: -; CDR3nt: TGTGCCAGCAGCTTAGACCCTGACAATGAGCAGTTCTTC; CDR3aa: CASSLDPDNEQFF
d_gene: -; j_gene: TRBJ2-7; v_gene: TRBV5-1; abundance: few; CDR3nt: TGCGCCAGCAGCCCGATATCGGGGTTTTACGAGCAGTACTTC; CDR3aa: CASSPISGFYEQYF
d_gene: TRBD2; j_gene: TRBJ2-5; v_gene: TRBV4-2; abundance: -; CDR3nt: TGTGCCAGCAGCCAATCTAGCGGGGGAAAAGAGACCCAGTACTTC; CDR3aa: CASSQSSGGKETQYF
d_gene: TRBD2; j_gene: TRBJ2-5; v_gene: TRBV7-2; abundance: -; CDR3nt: TGTGCCAGCAGTCTTTCGACTAGCGGGGGCCAAGAGACCCAGTACTTC; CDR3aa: CASSLSTSGGQETQYF
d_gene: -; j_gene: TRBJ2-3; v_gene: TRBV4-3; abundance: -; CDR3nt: TGCGCCAGCAGCCAAGAGACTCTTAGCACAGATACGCAGTATTTT; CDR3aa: CASSQETLSTDTQYF
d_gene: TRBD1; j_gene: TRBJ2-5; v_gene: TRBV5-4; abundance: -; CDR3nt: TGTGCCAGCAGCTTGACGTCAGGGGGCCAAGAGACCCAGTACTTC; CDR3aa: CASSLTSGGQETQYF
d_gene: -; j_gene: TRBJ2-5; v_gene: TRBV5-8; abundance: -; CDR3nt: TGTGCCAGCAGCTTGGTAGGGGTTGAGACCCAGTACTTC; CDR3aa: CASSLVGVETQYF
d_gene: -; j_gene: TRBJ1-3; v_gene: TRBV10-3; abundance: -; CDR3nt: TGTGCCATCAGTGAGTCGAGGGCCGGCACTGGAAACACCATATATTTT; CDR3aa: CAISESRAGTGNTIYF
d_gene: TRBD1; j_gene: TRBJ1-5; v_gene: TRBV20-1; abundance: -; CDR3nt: TGCAGTGCTAGTACGACAGGGACGAATCAGCCCCAGCATTTT; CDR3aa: CSASTTGTNQPQHF
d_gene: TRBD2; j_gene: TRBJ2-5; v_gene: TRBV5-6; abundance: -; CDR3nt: TGTGCCAGCGCAGGGAGGCTAGCGGAAGAGACCCAGTACTTC; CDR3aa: CASAGRLAEETQYF
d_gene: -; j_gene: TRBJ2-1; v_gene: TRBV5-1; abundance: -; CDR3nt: TGCGCCAGCAGCCCATGGGGCCTCAATGAGCAGTTCTTC; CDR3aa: CASSPWGLNEQFF
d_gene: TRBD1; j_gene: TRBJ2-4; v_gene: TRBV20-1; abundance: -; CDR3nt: TGCAGTGCTAGTTCCACAGGGGGCGGTAACATTCAGTACTTC; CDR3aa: CSASSTGGGNIQYF
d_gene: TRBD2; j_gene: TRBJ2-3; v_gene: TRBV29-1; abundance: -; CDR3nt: TGCAGCGTTCCGACTAGCGGGGACGCAGATACGCAGTATTTT; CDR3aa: CSVPTSGDADTQYF
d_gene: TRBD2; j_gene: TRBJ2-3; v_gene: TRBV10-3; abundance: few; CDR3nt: TGTGCCATCAGTGAGACGGGGCTAGCGGGCACAGATACGCAGTATTTT; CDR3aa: CAISETGLAGTDTQYF
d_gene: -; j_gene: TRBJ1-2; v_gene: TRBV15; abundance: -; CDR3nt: TGTGCCACCAGCAGAGAAGCTGGGAGGGGCTACACCTTC; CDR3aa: CATSREAGRGYTF
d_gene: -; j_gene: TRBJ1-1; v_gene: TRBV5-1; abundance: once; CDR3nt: TGCGCCAGCAGCTTGCGGGGAGTCGGCACTGAAGCTTTCTTT; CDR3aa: CASSLRGVGTEAFF
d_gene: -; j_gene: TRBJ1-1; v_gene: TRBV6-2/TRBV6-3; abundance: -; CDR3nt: TGTGCCAGCAGTGGGGCCCCTCCACCGAACACTGAAGCTTTCTTT; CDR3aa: CASSGAPPPNTEAFF
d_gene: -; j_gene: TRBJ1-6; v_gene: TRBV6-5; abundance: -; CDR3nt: TGTGCCAGCAGTTACTCGAAACAGAATAATTCACCCCTCCACTTT; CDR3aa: CASSYSKQNNSPLHF
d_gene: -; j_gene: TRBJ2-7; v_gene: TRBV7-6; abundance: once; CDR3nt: TGTGCCAGCAGCTTAGAGTCTAGCTTACTAGCTTCCGAGCAGTACTTC; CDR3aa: CASSLESSLLASEQYF
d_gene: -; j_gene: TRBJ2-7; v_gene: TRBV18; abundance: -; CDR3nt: TGTGCCAGCTCTTTCGACAGGCCCTCCTCCTACGAGCAGTACTTC; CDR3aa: CASSFDRPSSYEQYF
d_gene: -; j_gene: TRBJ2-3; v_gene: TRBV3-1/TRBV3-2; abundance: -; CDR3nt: TGTGCCAGCAGCATAATACCAGCAGATACGCAGTATTTT; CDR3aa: CASSIIPADTQYF
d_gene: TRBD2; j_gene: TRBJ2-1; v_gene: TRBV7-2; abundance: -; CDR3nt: TGTGCCAGCAGCTTAACCGGGGGGTCCCAGTTCTTC; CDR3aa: CASSLTGGSQFF
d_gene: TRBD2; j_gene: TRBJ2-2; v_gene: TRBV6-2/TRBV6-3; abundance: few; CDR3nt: TGTGCCAGCAGTAGGACTAGCGGGAGAAACACCGGGGAGCTGTTTTTT; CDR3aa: CASSRTSGRNTGELFF
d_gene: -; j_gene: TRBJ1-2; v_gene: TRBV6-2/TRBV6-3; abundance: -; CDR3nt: TGTGCCAGCAGTTACTCGATAGGGGGAGATGGCTACACCTTC; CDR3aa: CASSYSIGGDGYTF
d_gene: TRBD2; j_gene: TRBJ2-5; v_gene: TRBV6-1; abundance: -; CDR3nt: TGTGCCAGCAGAGAAGCGGGGGGGCGAGAGACCCAGTACTTC; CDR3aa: CASREAGGRETQYF
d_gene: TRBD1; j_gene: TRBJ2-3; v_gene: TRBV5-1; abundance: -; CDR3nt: TGCGCCAGCAGCTTGGAGGTGGGACAGGGCCATACGCAGTATTTT; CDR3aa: CASSLEVGQGHTQYF
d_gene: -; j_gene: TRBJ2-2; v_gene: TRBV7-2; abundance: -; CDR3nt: TGTGCCAGCAGCATAACCGGTGGGAACACCGGGGAGCTGTTTTTT; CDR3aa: CASSITGGNTGELFF
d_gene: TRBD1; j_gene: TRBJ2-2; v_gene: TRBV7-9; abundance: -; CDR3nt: TGTGCCAGCAGCCCACTTCCGGGACAGGGGAACGCGAACACCGGGGAGCTGTTTTTT; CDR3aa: CASSPLPGQGNANTGELFF
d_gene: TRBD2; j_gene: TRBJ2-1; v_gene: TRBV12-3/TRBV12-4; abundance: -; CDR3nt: TGTGCCAGTCAGCGGGGAGATAATGAGCAGTTCTTC; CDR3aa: CASQRGDNEQFF
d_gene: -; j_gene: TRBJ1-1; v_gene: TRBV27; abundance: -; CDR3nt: TGTGCCAGCAGTTTACAGGCCCCGGTCGGCACTGAAGCTTTCTTT; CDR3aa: CASSLQAPVGTEAFF
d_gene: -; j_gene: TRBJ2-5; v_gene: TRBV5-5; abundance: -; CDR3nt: TGTGCCAGCAGCTTCCAACAGGGGGGGGAGACCCAGTACTTC; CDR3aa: CASSFQQGGETQYF
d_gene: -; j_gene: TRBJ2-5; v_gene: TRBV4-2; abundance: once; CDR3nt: TGTGCCAGCAGCCAATGGCTAGCGGAGACCCAGTACTTC; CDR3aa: CASSQWLAETQYF
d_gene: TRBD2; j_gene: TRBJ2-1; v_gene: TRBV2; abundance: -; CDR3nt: TGTGCCAGCGACGACGCGGGAGGCGGAAATGAGCAGTTCTTC; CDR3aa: CASDDAGGGNEQFF
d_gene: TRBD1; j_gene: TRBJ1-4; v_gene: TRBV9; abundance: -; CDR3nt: TGTGCCAGCAGCGTGACAGGGGGCGGTGAAAAACTGTTTTTT; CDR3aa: CASSVTGGGEKLFF
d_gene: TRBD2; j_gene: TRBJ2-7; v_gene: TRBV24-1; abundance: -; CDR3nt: TGTGCCACCAGTGTGGGGACTAGCGGGGCCGAGCAGTACTTC; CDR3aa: CATSVGTSGAEQYF
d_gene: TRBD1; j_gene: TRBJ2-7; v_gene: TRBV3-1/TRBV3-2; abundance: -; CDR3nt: TGTGCCAGCAGCCAAGATACAGGGGTGATTTACTACGAGCAGTACTTC; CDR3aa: CASSQDTGVIYYEQYF
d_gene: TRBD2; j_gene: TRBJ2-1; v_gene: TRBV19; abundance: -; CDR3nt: TGTGCCAGTAGTAAACTAGCGGGCTTGGGGGATGAGCAGTTCTTC; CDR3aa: CASSKLAGLGDEQFF
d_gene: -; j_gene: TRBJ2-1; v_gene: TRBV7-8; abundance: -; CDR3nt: TGTGCCAGCAGCTTGACGGGTTTAGGTGAGCAGTTCTTC; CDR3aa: CASSLTGLGEQFF
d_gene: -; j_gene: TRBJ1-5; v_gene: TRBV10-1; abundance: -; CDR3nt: TGCGCCAGCAGAAGGGGGATTACCGACAGACCGAATCAGCCCCAGCATTTT; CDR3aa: CASRRGITDRPNQPQHF
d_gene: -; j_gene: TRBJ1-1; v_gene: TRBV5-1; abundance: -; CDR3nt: TGCGCCAGCAGCCCTGCTAGTATGGAGGACACTGAAGCTTTCTTT; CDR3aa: CASSPASMEDTEAFF
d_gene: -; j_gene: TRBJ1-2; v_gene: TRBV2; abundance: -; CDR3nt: TGTGCCAGCAGCCCGGGACAAAGTTATGGCTACACCTTC; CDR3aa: CASSPGQSYGYTF
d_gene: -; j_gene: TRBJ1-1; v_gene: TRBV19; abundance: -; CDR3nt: TGTGCCAGTAGTATAGGGGGGGGCACTGAAGCTTTCTTT; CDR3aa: CASSIGGGTEAFF
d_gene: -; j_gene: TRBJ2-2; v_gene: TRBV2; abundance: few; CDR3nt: TGTGCCAGCAGCCCTCCGCGGGGCCTCCCCCCGAACACCGGGGAGCTGTTTTTT; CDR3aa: CASSPPRGLPPNTGELFF
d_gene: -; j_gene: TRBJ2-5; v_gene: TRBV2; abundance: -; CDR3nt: TGTGCCAGCAGATTTGGGGGCCTCGAGACCCAGTACTTC; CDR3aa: CASRFGGLETQYF
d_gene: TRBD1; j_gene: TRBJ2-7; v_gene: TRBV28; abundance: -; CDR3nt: TGTGCCAGCAGTTTCGTGACAGGGAACTACGAGCAGTACTTC; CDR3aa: CASSFVTGNYEQYF
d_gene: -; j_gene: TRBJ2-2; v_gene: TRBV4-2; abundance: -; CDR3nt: TGTGCCAGCAGCCAAGAAGGGGATCCCGCGAACACCGGGGAGCTGTTTTTT; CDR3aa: CASSQEGDPANTGELFF
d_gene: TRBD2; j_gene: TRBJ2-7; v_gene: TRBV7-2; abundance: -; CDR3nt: TGTGCCAGCAGCTTAGTTGTCCTAGCGGGAGAGGTGCAGTACTTC; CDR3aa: CASSLVVLAGEVQYF
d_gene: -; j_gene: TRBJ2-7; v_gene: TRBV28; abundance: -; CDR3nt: TGTGCCAGCATACCAAGCGCCCTAACCAGCTCCTACGAGCAGTACTTC; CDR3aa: CASIPSALTSSYEQYF